This TCR beta chain came from a study of OX40 agonist ivuxolimab in advanced cancers. Study as a whole: Patients were infused with ivuxolimab every 2 weeks at 0.01 to 10 mg/kg. Under the entry rules, prior anti-PD-1, anti-PD-L1 or anti-CTLA-4 therapy was allowed, and around 40% had some.

Produced via immunoSEQ multiplex PCR; TCRdb's table is partial and in-frame only. This sample has some 70,000 clones, with approximately 89% found just once. The source material was CD4+ or CD8+ T cells sorted from blood, sampled in a trial of the OX40 agonist ivuxolimab. This receptor was identified in an adult with an advanced solid tumor such as melanoma, head and neck, liver or kidney cancer.

In DNA, the CDR3 is TGCGCCAGCAGCGCAGATGGGGATTATGGCTACACCTTC. Amino acids: CASSADGDYGYTF. The chain uses TRBV5-1 and TRBJ1-2; D not certain. Per the germline V gene, CDR1 is SGHRS and CDR2 is YFSETQ. V was clipped by 4 bases and J by 5 bases, with 12 bases between them. There are 13 residues in the CDR3.